Below, one T cell receptor beta chain is given with its context. Sorted-subset replicate PCRs used about 200 ng DNA, about 30,000 T cell genomes. Sequenced by immunoSEQ multiplex PCR; TCRdb stores in-frame clones only, minus some. The sample records 2 million to 2.5 million clones, more than 85% being singletons. The data derive from a study of shared clonotypes between healthy human individuals. The CDR3 is 15 residues long. The V gene's germline CDR1 is MNHEY and CDR2 SVGAGI. With 4 bases removed from V and 8 bases from J, the gap between germline ends came to 20 bases. The specimen was naive CD4+ T cells from PBMCs. Regarding subset: CD45RA+ positively selected. V and J are TRBV6-5 and TRBJ1-2; no firm D call. The TCR originated in a man aged 18 to 29 in good health. Some clones in this sample may be carry-over from other donors' samples. CDR3 DNA sequence: TGTGCCAGCAGTTTCCGGGCCATCCTGGGCGAGGGCTACACCTTC. This codes for CASSFRAILGEGYTF.